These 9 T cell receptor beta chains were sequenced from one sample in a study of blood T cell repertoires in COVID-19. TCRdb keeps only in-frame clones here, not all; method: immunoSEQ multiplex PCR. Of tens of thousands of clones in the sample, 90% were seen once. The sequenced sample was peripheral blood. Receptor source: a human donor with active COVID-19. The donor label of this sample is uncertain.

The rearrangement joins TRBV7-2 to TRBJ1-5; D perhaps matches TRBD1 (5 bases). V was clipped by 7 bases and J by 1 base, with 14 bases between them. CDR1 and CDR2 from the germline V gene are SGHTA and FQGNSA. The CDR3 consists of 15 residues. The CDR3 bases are TGTGCCAGCAACATAGAGGCAGGGAGCAATCAGCCCCAGCATTTT. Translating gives CASNIEAGSNQPQHF.

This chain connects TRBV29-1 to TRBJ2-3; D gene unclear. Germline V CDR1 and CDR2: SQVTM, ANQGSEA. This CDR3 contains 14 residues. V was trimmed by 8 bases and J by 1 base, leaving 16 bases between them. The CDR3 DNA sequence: TGCAGCCAACTAAACCCTTTTCGCACAGATACGCAGTATTTT. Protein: CSQLNPFRTDTQYF.

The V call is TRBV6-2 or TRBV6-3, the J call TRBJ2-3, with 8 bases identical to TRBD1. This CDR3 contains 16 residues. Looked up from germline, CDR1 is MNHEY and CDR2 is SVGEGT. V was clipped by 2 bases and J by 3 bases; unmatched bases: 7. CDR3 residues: CASSYTTGEVTDTQYF. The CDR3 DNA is TGTGCCAGCAGTTACACGACAGGGGAAGTAACAGATACGCAGTATTTT.

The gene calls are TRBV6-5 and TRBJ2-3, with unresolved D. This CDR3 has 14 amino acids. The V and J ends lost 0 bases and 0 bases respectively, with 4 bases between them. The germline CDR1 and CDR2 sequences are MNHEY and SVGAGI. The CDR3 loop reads CASSYSQSTDTQYF. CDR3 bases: TGTGCCAGCAGTTACTCACAGAGCACAGATACGCAGTATTTT.

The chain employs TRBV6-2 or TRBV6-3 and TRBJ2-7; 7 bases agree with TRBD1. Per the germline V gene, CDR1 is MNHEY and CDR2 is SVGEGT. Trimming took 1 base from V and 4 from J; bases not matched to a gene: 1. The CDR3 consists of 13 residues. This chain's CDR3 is CASSYWTGYEQYF. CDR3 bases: TGTGCCAGCAGTTACTGGACAGGTTACGAGCAGTACTTC.

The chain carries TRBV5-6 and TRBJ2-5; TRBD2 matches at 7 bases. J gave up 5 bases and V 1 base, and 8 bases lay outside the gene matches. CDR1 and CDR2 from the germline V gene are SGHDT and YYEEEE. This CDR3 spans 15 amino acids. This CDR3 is CASSLSLARGETQYF. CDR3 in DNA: TGTGCCAGCAGCTTGTCACTAGCGAGAGGGGAGACCCAGTACTTC.

CDR3 bases: TGTGCCAGCAGTGAAGCAGGACAGCTCTATGGCTACACCTTC. It translates to CASSEAGQLYGYTF. J is TRBJ1-2 and V is TRBV6-1; D possibly corresponds to TRBD1 (6 bases). The CDR3 totals 14 residues. Per the germline V gene, CDR1 is MNHNS and CDR2 is SASEGT. Trimming shortened V by 0 bases and J by 4 bases, and 9 bases separated the two germline ends.

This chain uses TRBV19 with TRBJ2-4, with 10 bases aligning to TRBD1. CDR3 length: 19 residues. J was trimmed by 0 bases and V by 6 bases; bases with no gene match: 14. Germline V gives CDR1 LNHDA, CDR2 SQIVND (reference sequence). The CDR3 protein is CASRPGQGLQQGAKNIQYF. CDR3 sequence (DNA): TGTGCCAGTAGGCCGGGACAGGGGTTGCAGCAGGGAGCCAAAAACATTCAGTACTTC.

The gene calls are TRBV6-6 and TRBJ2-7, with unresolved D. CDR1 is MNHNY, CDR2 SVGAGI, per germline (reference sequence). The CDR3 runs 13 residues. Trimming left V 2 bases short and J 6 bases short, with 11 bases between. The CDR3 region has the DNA TGTGCCAGCAGTTACGTCTGGGCCCGCGAGCAGTACTTC. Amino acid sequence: CASSYVWAREQYF.